The entry below gives a single T cell receptor (beta chain) sequence along with its context. The target antigen is unknown. This entry belongs to a study of identical twins. General study findings and limits: Abundant beta clonotypes from cord blood bore fewer insertions; memory repertoires lacked this pattern. Alpha sequences that were out-of-frame and twin-shared showed an excess of low generation probability.

Template switching created a universal primer site, and the cDNA included unique molecular identifiers. TCRdb re-called the 5' RACE reads through MiXCR, storing one row per CDR3 protein. The table includes some 1,700,000 distinct CDR3 sequences, less than 40% detected once. V lost 3 bases and J lost 6, with 9 bases in between. The CDR3 is 13 residues long. Germline CDR1 reads SGHTA; CDR2 reads FQGNSA. The chain links TRBV7-2 to TRBJ2-1, with D maybe TRBD2 (5 bases). The sequencing input was cord blood. The receptor's source is a newborn girl in good health. CDR3 protein: CASSLTTSNEQFF. CDR3 in DNA: TGTGCCAGCAGCTTGACTACTAGCAATGAGCAGTTCTTC.